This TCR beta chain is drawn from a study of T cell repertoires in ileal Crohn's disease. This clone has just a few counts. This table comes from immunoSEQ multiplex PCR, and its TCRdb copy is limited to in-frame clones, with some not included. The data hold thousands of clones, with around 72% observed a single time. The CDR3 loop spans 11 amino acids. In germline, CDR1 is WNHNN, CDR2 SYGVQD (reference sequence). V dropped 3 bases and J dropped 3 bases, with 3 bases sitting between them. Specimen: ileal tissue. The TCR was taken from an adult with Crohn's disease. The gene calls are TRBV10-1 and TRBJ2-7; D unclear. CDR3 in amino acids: CASSDNYEQYF. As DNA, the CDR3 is TGCGCCAGCAGTGACAACTACGAGCAGTACTTC.